Shown below are 2 T cell receptor beta chains from a single sample sequenced in a study of blood T cell repertoires in COVID-19. Method: immunoSEQ multiplex PCR; TCRdb's copy keeps in-frame clones and lacks some. Among 100,000 to 120,000 clones, 81% were seen once, and the ten largest hold roughly 1.5%. The sequencing sample was made of peripheral blood. The receptor set was obtained from a man in his fifties with acute or convalescent COVID-19.

This clone occurred a few times. The chain recombines TRBV28 with TRBJ2-7; a weak D match, TRBD1 (6 bases). Trimming stripped 3 bases from V and 4 bases from J, with 10 bases between. Germline V gives CDR1 MDHEN, CDR2 SYDVKM. This CDR3 region has 13 residues. The CDR3 region is CASSLPQGYEQYF. The CDR3, as DNA: TGTGCCAGCAGTTTGCCACAGGGATACGAGCAGTACTTC. Full variable domain (outside the CDR3, taken from reference TRBV28 and TRBJ2-7): DVKVTQSSRYLVKRTGEKVFLECVQDMDHENMFWYRQDPGLGLRLIYFSYDVKMKEKGDIPEGYSVSREKKERFSLILESASTNQTSMYLCASSLPQGYEQYFGPGTRLTVT.

The V and J genes are TRBV9 and TRBJ1-1; D is perhaps TRBD1 (6 bases). This CDR3 has 14 amino acids. V was cut by 0 bases and J by 5 bases, with 11 bases left in between. From germline, CDR1 is SGDLS and CDR2 YYNGEE. The CDR3 loop is CASSVVEGETEAFF. DNA of the CDR3: TGTGCCAGCAGCGTAGTCGAGGGGGAGACTGAAGCTTTCTTT. Combining the CDR3 with reference TRBV9 and TRBJ1-1 gives the whole variable domain DSGVTQTPKHLITATGQRVTLRCSPRSGDLSVYWYQQSLDQGLQFLIQYYNGEERAKGNILERFSAQQFPDLHSELNLSSLELGDSALYFCASSVVEGETEAFFGQGTRLTVV.